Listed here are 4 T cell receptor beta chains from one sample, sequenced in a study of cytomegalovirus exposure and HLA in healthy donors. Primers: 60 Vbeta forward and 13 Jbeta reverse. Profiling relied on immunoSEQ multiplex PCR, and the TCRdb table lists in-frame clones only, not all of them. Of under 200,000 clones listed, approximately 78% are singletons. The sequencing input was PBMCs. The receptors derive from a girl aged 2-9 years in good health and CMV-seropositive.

This chain's CDR3 is CASSLGAGYTEAFF. The CDR3, as DNA: TGCGCCAGCAGCTTGGGAGCAGGGTACACTGAAGCTTTCTTT. The V and J genes are TRBV5-1 and TRBJ1-1; a possible D gene is TRBD1 (5 bases). CDR1 SGHRS and CDR2 YFSETQ come from the germline V gene. The CDR3 consists of 14 residues. Trimming removed 0 bases at V and 3 bases at J, with 9 bases between.

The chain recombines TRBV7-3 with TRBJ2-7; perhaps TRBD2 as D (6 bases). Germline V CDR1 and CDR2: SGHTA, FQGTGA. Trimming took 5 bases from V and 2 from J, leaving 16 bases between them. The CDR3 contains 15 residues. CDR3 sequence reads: CASSPHRLEAYEQYF. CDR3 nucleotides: TGTGCCAGCAGCCCTCACCGACTAGAGGCCTACGAGCAGTACTTC. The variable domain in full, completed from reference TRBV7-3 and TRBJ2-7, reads GAGVSQTPSNKVTEKGKYVELRCDPISGHTALYWYRQSLGQGPEFLIYFQGTGAADDSGLPNDRFFAVRPEGSVSTLKIQRTERGDSAVYLCASSPHRLEAYEQYFGPGTRLTVT.

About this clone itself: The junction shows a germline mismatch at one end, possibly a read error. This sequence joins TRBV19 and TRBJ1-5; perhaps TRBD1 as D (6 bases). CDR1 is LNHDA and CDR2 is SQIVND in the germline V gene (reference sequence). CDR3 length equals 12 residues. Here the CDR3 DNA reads TGTGCTAGTAGGAGGGGGTTGCAGCCCCAGCATTTT. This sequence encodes CASRRGLQPQHF.

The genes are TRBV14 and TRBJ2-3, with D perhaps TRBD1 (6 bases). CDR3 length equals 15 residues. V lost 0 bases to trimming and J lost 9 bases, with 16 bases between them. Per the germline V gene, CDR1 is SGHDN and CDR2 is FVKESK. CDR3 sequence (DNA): TGTGCCAGCAGCCAAGAGGTACAGGGAAGAGGGACGCAGTATTTT. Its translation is CASSQEVQGRGTQYF.